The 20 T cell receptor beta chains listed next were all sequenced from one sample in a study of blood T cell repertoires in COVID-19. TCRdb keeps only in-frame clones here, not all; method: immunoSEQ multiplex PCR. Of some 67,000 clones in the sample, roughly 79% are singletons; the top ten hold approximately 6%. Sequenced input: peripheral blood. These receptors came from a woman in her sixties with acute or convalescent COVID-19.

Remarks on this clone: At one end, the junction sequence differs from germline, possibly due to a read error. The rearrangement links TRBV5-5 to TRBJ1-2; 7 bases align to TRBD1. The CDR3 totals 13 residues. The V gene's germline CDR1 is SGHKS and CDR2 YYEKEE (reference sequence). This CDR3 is CASRLDRLGGYTF. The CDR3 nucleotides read TGTGCCAGCAGATTGGACAGGTTGGGCGGCTACACCTTC.

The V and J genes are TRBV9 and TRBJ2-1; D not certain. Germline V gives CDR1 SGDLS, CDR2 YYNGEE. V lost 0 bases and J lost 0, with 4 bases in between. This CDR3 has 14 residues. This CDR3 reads CASSVAGSYNEQFF. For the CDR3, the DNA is TGTGCCAGCAGCGTAGCAGGCTCCTACAATGAGCAGTTCTTC.

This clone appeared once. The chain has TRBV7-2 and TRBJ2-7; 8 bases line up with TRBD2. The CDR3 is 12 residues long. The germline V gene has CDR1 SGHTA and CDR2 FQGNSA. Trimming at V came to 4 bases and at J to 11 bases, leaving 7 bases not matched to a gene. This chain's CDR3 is CASSSYGGAEYF. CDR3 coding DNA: TGTGCCAGCAGCTCCTACGGGGGGGCCGAGTACTTC.

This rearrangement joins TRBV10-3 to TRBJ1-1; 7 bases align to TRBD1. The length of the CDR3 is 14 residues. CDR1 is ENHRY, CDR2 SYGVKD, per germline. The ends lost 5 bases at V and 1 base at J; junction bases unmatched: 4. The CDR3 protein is CAISTNRGNTEAFF. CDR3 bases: TGTGCCATCAGTACGAACAGGGGGAACACTGAAGCTTTCTTT.

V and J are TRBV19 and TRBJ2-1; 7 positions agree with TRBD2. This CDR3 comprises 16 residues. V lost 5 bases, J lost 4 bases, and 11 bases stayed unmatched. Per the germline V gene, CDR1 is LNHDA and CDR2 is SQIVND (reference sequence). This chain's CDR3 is CASSPLRAGEYNEQFF. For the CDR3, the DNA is TGTGCCAGTAGTCCGCTAAGGGCGGGGGAGTACAATGAGCAGTTCTTC. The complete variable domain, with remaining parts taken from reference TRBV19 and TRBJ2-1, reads DGGITQSPKYLFRKEGQNVTLSCEQNLNHDAMYWYRQDPGQGLRLIYYSQIVNDFQKGDIAEGYSVSREKKESFPLTVTSAQKNPTAFYLCASSPLRAGEYNEQFFGPGTRLTVL.

The CDR3 sequence is CASSYQGNEQFF. The CDR3 DNA reads as TGTGCCAGCAGTTATCAGGGGAACGAGCAGTTCTTC. The rearrangement links TRBV6-2 or TRBV6-3 to TRBJ2-1; D is perhaps TRBD1 (6 bases). The CDR3 covers 12 residues. CDR1 and CDR2 (germline): MNHEY, SVGEGT. V was shortened by 3 bases and J by 10 bases, with 10 bases between the two germline ends.

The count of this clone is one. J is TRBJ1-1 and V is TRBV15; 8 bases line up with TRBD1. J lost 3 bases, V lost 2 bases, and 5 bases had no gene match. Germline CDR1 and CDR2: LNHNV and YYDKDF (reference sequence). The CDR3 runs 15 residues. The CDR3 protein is CATSRTPDRDTEAFF. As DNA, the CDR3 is TGTGCCACCAGCAGAACACCGGACAGGGACACTGAAGCTTTCTTT.

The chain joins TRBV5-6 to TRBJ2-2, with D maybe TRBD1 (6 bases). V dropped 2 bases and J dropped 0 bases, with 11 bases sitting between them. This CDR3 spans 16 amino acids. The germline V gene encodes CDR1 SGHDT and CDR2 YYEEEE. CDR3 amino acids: CASSFTTGANTGELFF. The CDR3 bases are TGTGCCAGCAGCTTCACGACAGGTGCGAACACCGGGGAGCTGTTTTTT.

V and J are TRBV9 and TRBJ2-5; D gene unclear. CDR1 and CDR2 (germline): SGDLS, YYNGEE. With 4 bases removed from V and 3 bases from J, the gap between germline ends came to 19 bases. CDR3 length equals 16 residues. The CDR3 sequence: CASSPSHFGSKETQYF. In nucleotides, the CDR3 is TGTGCCAGCAGCCCCAGTCATTTCGGGTCAAAAGAGACCCAGTACTTC.

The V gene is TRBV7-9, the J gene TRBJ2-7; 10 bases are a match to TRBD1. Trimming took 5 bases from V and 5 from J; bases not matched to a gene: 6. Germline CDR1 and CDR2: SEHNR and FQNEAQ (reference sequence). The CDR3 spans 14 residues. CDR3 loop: CASSPRQGAHEQYF. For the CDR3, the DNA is TGTGCCAGCAGCCCTAGACAGGGGGCTCACGAGCAGTACTTC. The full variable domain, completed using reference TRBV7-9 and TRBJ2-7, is DTGVSQNPRHKITKRGQNVTFRCDPISEHNRLYWYRQTLGQGPEFLTYFQNEAQLEKSRLLSDRFSAERPKGSFSTLEIQRTEQGDSAMYLCASSPRQGAHEQYFGPGTRLTVT.

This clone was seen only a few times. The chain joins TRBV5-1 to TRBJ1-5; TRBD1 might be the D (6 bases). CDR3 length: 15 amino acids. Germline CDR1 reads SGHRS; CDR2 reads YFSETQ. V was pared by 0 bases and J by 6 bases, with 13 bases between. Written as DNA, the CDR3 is TGCGCCAGCAGCTTGGAACAGGGAAGAGGTCAGCCCCAGCATTTT. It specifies CASSLEQGRGQPQHF.

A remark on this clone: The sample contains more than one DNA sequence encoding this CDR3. This CDR3 is CASSHLGGQETQYF. The CDR3 nucleotides read TGTGCCAGCAGCCATCTTGGGGGGCAAGAGACCCAGTACTTC. The genes are TRBV3-1 (or the pseudogene TRBV3-2) and TRBJ2-5, with D possibly being TRBD2 (6 bases). This CDR3 comprises 14 residues. Per germline, CDR1 LGHDT and CDR2 YNNKEL (reference sequence). The V end lost 3 bases, the J end lost 2 bases, and 10 bases lay between the germline ends.

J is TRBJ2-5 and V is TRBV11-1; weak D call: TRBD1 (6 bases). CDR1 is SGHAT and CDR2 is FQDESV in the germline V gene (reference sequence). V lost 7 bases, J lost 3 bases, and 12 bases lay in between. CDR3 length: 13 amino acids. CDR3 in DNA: TGTGCCAGCAACGTCCCAGGGGAAGAGACCCAGTACTTC. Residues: CASNVPGEETQYF.

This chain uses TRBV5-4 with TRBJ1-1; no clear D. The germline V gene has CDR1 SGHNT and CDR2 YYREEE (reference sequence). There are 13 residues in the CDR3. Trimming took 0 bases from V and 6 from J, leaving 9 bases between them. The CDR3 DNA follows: TGTGCCAGCAGCTTGGTCGTAGAGGCTGAAGCTTTCTTT. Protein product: CASSLVVEAEAFF.

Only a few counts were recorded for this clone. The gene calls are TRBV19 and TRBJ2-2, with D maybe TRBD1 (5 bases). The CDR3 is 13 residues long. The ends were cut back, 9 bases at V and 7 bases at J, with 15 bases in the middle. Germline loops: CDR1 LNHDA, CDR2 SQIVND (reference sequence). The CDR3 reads CASAVGVIGELFF. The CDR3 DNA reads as TGTGCCAGCGCCGTAGGGGTTATCGGGGAGCTGTTTTTT.

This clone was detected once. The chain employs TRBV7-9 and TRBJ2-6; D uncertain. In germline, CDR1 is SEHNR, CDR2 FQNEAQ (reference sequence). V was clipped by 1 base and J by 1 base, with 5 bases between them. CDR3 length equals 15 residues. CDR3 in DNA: TGTGCCAGCAGCTTAGTGGAGTCTGGGGCCAACGTCCTGACTTTC. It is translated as CASSLVESGANVLTF.

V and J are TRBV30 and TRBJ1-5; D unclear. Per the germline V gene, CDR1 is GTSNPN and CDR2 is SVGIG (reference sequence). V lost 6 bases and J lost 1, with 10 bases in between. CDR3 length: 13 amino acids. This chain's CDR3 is CACQSGSNQPQHF. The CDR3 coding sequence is TGTGCCTGCCAGTCGGGAAGCAATCAGCCCCAGCATTTT.

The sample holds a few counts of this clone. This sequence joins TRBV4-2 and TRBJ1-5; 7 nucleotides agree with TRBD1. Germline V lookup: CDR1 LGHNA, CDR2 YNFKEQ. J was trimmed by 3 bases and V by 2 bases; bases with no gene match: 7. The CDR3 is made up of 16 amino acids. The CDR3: CASSQSQGLNNQPQHF. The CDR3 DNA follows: TGTGCCAGCAGCCAATCACAGGGGCTGAACAATCAGCCCCAGCATTTT.

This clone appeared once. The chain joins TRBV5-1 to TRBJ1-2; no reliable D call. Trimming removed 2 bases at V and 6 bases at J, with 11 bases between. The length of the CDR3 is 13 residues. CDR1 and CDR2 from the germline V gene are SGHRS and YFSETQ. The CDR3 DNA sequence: TGCGCCAGCAGCTTTTCCGATGAGCATGGCTACACCTTC. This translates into CASSFSDEHGYTF.

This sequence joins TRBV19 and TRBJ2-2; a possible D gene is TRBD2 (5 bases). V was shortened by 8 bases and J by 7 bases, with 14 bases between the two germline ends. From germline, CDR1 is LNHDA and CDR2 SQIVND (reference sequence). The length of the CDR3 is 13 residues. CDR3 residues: CASHLSGDGELFF. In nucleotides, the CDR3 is TGTGCCAGTCATCTGTCCGGGGACGGGGAGCTGTTTTTT.